The sequence of this T cell receptor beta chain was determined in a study of blood T cell repertoires in COVID-19 (TCRdb year 2020). General notes on the study: The collaborator samples originated in the United States, Italy and Spain and spanned the acute and convalescent phases of COVID-19. The prospective study material was composed of cDNA or gDNA derived from T cells, B-cell-depleted T cells, or PBMCs. Where HLA class I and class II types were available, the types were taken from metadata supplied by the sample provider, not from assay-based typing. The dataset comprised deeply sampled blood TCRbeta repertoires from subjects exposed to, actively infected with, or recovered from COVID-19. Samples came from the ongoing ImmuneRACE study (first 160 participants) plus 1,254 subjects from 6 global collaborators. A freely available public database, intended as a resource for researchers studying the immune response to SARS-CoV-2, is where the repertoires were released. The sample metadata nearly always contained a de-identified subject ID, COVID-19 status, age in years and sex. Overall study results and their limits: The amount of clinical and demographic metadata varied by source and participant and was provided uncurated.

TCRbeta CDR3 regions were amplified from genomic DNA using the immunoSEQ Assay, a bias-controlled multiplex PCR. Processing in the source paper ran as follows. The number of nucleated cells in each sample was estimated from the amplification of reference gene primers within the assay. To quantify the absolute abundance of each unique TCRbeta CDR3 rearrangement, sequence reads were collapsed and filtered. For each sample, productive Simpson clonality was calculated by taking the square root of Simpson's diversity index across productive rearrangements. As stored in TCRdb, this immuneACCESS dataset retains in-frame rearrangements with V and J assigned. A fraction of the clones does not appear; measured against another copy, unresolved V genes explain less than half of the discrepancy, and the remainder lacks a known reason. The D gene and trimming were derived from the DNA, and the V and J assignments and clone size from that table. The sample table shows approximately 390,000 clones, and around 91% are seen once. Approximately 6.2% of the sample is taken by the ten largest.

Sequences MNHEY (CDR1) and SMNVEV (CDR2) are obtained from the germline V gene (reference sequence). V ends up 9 bases short and J 0 bases short, with an unmatched junction base count of 17. The CDR3 goes from the cysteine to the phenylalanine over 17 residues. Only the CDR3 DNA is retained, 51 bases long and in frame from the first base. Each collaborating institution followed its own protocols to collect whole blood in K2EDTA tubes. For TCRbeta analysis, collaborators shipped samples as frozen whole blood, isolated PBMCs, or DNA extracted from either of those sample types. This clone was observed once. What this receptor recognizes is not known. No qualities accompany the bases; no much larger clone lies one base away.

The V and J genes are TRBV27 and TRBJ2-7; TRBD2 agrees with 7 junctional bases. The origin of this receptor is a man younger than 35 with active or convalescent COVID-19. Sequences were obtained from peripheral blood. This receptor carries the CDR3 CASGASGLTSNSYEQYF. The DNA sequence follows: TGTGCCAGTGGGGCTAGCGGCCTGACCTCTAACTCCTACGAGCAGTACTTC.